This T cell receptor (beta chain) was captured in a study of vaccination effects on CD4 cells after COVID-19. Remarks on this clone: Its antigen remains unknown.

Findings of the study overall: Marked clonal contraction was seen in infection- and vaccine-induced clones late after vaccination.

With V trimmed by 3 bases and J by 2 bases, 6 bases remained unmatched. From germline, CDR1 is LNHDA and CDR2 SQIVND (reference sequence). The length of the CDR3 is 16 residues. Only in-frame clones appear in the TCRdb table, and some are missing; sequencing was by immunoSEQ multiplex PCR. The sample has over 45,000 clones; more than 60% are singletons. Viral peptide pools were used in the ViraFEST assay to expand antigen-specific CD4+ T cells, and sequencing came afterward. Upon completion of roughly ten days in culture, CD4+ T cells were isolated. According to the study, vaccine recipients showed no prior SARS-CoV-2 infection and negative nucleocapsid antibodies.

Sequences were derived from CD4+ T cells from PBMCs cultured with SARS-CoV-2 spike peptides, sampled before COVID-19 vaccination. The TCR was taken from a human donor who received a COVID-19 vaccine. V and J are TRBV19 and TRBJ1-4; 7 positions agree with TRBD1. CDR3: CASSIYPGQTNEKLFF. The CDR3 bases are TGTGCCAGTAGTATCTACCCGGGACAGACTAATGAAAAACTGTTTTTT.